Listed below are T cell receptor beta chains from one sample, sequenced in a study of shared clonotypes between healthy human individuals. The protocol was immunoSEQ multiplex PCR, while the TCRdb copy is restricted to in-frame clones and leaves out a portion. Among approximately 100,000 clones listed, around 65% were seen once. The material sequenced was memory CD8+ T cells sorted from blood. Source of these receptors: a woman in her thirties in good health. CDR3s leave out the opening cysteine and the closing phenylalanine or tryptophan. The D gene is left open where the match is weak.

d_call j_call v_call cdr3_aa
. TRBJ2-2 TRBV5-1 ASSYWECGELF
TRBD1 TRBJ2-7 TRBV28 ASTHRDRDPQY
TRBD1 TRBJ2-1 TRBV27 ASSLGTGTGEQF
TRBD1 TRBJ1-1 TRBV29-1 SADRGNTEAF
TRBD1 TRBJ2-7 TRBV5-1 ASSFQQGASYEQY
. TRBJ2-2 TRBV5-6 ASSVNTGELF
. TRBJ1-3 TRBV25-1 ASSEAEGERTIY
TRBD1 TRBJ2-2 TRBV2 ASSSQRDRGSGELF
TRBD2 TRBJ2-5 TRBV4-2 ASSQVLISASGQETQY
. TRBJ2-1 TRBV27 ASSLSSNGYSEQF
. TRBJ1-2 TRBV2 ASSGFQEFDYGYT
. TRBJ1-1 TRBV4-1 ASSQDRGAEAF
. TRBJ2-7 TRBV20-1 SARARFEQY
TRBD2 TRBJ2-5 TRBV6-7 ASKMSGNSETQY
. TRBJ2-1 TRBV25-1 ASRSPEGSYNEQF
. TRBJ2-2 TRBV6-5 ASSNRGPTTGELF
TRBD2 TRBJ2-7 TRBV25-1 ASSGGGLPYEQY
. TRBJ1-2 TRBV4-1 ASSQDGRVAYGYT
TRBD2 TRBJ2-1 TRBV4-1 ASSPPTSGARNEQF
. TRBJ2-7 TRBV9 ASSASTAAYEQY
TRBD2 TRBJ2-3 TRBV28 ASSFAGGSSPFTDTQY
. TRBJ2-2 TRBV27 ASSLSPEDAGELF
. TRBJ2-3 TRBV15 ATSRTGTPFTDTQY
. TRBJ2-1 TRBV7-9 ASRSLRSSYNEQF
TRBD2 TRBJ2-1 TRBV6-1 ASSVTSESYNEQF
. TRBJ2-7 TRBV11-2 ASSSTNPEVGSYEQY
TRBD2 TRBJ2-7 TRBV28 ASGLGGLGGTYEQY
TRBD1 TRBJ2-5 TRBV29-1 SVWTGEWEQY
TRBD1 TRBJ2-1 TRBV13 ASSHGQGANSYNEQF